Here is one TCR beta chain with its context. This sample was included in a study of blood T cell repertoires in COVID-19. Across the whole study: The samples span acute and convalescent COVID-19 from the United States, Italy and Spain. The cDNA or gDNA used as material had been derived from T cells, B-cell-depleted T cells, or PBMCs.

In the original workflow: Reference gene primer amplification in the assay estimated nucleated cell counts. Assay used: immunoSEQ multiplex PCR; TCRdb lists only in-frame clones, some missing. D and trimming were read from the DNA, whereas the V and J calls and clone size are those reported in that table. Of around 140,000 clones detected, just under 80% appear once; the ten largest clones hold approximately 2%. This sequence originates from a woman aged 60-75 years with acute or convalescent COVID-19. The sequenced sample consisted of peripheral blood.

The CDR3: CASGAGQGVQPQHF. The CDR3, as DNA: TGTGCTAGTGGCGCGGGACAGGGAGTTCAGCCCCAGCATTTT. The chain carries TRBV12-5 and TRBJ1-5; 9 positions agree with TRBD1. Per the germline V gene, CDR1 is LGHNT and CDR2 is FRNRAP. This CDR3 spans 14 amino acids. The V gene end was trimmed by 6 bases and the J gene end by 6 bases; junction bases not matched to a gene: 6.